This TCR beta chain emerged from a study of radiation and T cells in renal cell carcinoma. In germline, CDR1 is SQVTM, CDR2 ANQGSEA. This CDR3 comprises 13 residues. The ends were cut back, 4 bases at V and 0 bases at J, with 9 bases in the middle. Study conclusions and caveats: Without pretreatment biopsies, baseline tumor clonotype presence was undetermined.

The time point here: blood 2 weeks post-SBRT. Treatment described: 15 Gy SBRT to primary tumor, nephrectomy 4 weeks later. For this clone: Antigen specificity is unknown.

The method was immunoSEQ multiplex PCR; TCRdb's version includes in-frame clones alone and lacks a portion of them. Here the sample spans tens of thousands of clones, around 78% being singletons. The sequence came from a man in his 60s with renal cell carcinoma. The sample was blood, taken from a patient whose treatment included radiotherapy and nephrectomy. This rearrangement joins TRBV29-1 to TRBJ1-1; unclear D gene. The CDR3 coding sequence is TGCAGCGTTGTTGCTGTTCTGAACACTGAAGCTTTCTTT. It is translated as CSVVAVLNTEAFF.